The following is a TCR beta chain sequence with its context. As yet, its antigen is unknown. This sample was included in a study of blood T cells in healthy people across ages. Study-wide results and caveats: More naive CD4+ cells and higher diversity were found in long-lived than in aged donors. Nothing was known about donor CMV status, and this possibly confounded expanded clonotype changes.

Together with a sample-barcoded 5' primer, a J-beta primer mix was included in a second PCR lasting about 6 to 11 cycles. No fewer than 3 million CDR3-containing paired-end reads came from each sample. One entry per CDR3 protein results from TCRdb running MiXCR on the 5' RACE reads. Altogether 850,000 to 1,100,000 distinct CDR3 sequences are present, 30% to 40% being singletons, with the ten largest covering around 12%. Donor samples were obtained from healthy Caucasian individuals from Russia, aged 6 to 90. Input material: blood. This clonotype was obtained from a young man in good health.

CDR3 residues: CASSQVLSPTDTQYF. DNA of the CDR3: TGTGCCAGCAGCCAAGTCCTAAGTCCCACAGATACGCAGTATTTT. This sequence joins TRBV7-2 and TRBJ2-3; D remains ambiguous. Germline CDR1 SGHTA, CDR2 FQGNSA. The CDR3 has 15 amino acids. With 5 bases removed from V and 2 bases from J, the gap between germline ends came to 14 bases.